The 10 T cell receptor beta chains below come from one sample, sequenced in a study of T cells in Graves' hyperthyroidism and ophthalmopathy. TCR beta CDR3 sequences were amplified from RNA transcripts. The TCR CDR3 first-round RT-PCR relied on the HTBI primer set. TCRdb analysed the multiplex PCR reads with MiXCR anew, one entry per CDR3 protein. The profile shows hundreds of thousands of distinct CDR3 sequences, 35% of them singletons. Sequencing was carried out using blood. These receptors were taken from a woman aged 40 to 50 with Graves' hyperthyroidism.

The chain couples TRBV20-1 to TRBJ1-4; D not certain. This CDR3 is 13 amino acids long. CDR1 and CDR2 (germline): DFQATT, SNEGSKA (reference sequence). The V end was cut by 5 bases, the J end by 1 base, with 8 bases between. The CDR3 region has the DNA TGCAGTGCTGCCGGTGGAACTAATGAAAAACTGTTTTTT. Translating gives CSAAGGTNEKLFF.

This clonotype was counted many times. The chain couples TRBV11-2 to TRBJ1-1, with a possible D match to TRBD1 (6 bases). V lost 7 bases to trimming and J lost 6 bases, with 12 bases between them. CDR1 is SGHAT, CDR2 FQNNGV, per germline. The CDR3 sequence is 12 residues long. The CDR3 sequence is CASTRGGPEAFF. The CDR3 region has the DNA TGTGCCAGCACCCGGGGGGGGCCTGAAGCTTTCTTT.

This clonotype was seen ten or more times. The chain joins TRBV6-5 to TRBJ1-1; the D is unclear. Germline V CDR1 and CDR2: MNHEY, SVGAGI. The length of the CDR3 is 11 residues. Trimming left V 5 bases short and J 6 bases short, with 7 bases between. CDR3 nucleotides: TGTGCCAGCAGTCATAGGGCTGAAGCTTTCTTT. This translates into CASSHRAEAFF.

This clonotype has just a few counts. The V and J genes are TRBV20-1 and TRBJ2-5; 8 bases line up with TRBD2. The end of the DNA aligns better with TRBJ2-1, so the J call may be wrong. The CDR3 loop spans 12 amino acids. Germline V gene lookup returns CDR1 DFQATT and CDR2 SNEGSKA (reference sequence). CDR3 nucleotides: TGCAGTGCTAGCCGGGGGGGCAATGAGCAGTTCTTC. It codes for CSASRGGNEQFF.

Ten or more counts support this clonotype. DNA of the CDR3: TGTGCCAGCAGTTACGAGTCGACACGGTCACCCCTCCACTTT. Its translation is CASSYESTRSPLHF. The rearrangement joins TRBV12-3 or TRBV12-4 to TRBJ1-6; the D is unclear. V dropped 4 bases and J dropped 10 bases, with 14 bases sitting between them. The CDR3 covers 14 residues.

This clonotype was detected a few times. The CDR3 DNA is TGTGCCATCAGCTCTGGCAGCGAAACTAACTATGGCTACACCTTC. Residues: CAISSGSETNYGYTF. This chain uses TRBV10-3 with TRBJ1-2; no clear D. In germline, CDR1 is ENHRY, CDR2 SYGVKD. This CDR3 contains 15 residues. V lost 6 bases and J 0 bases, leaving 14 bases between the germline ends.

The genes are TRBV6-1 and TRBJ2-2, with 7 bases fitting TRBD1. Losses at the gene ends were 4 bases for V and 6 bases for J; bases not matched to a gene: 5. Germline V CDR1 and CDR2: MNHNS, SASEGT. This CDR3 has 14 amino acids. The CDR3, as DNA: TGTGCCAGCAGTGTGGGGCAGGGGGCCGGGGAGCTGTTTTTT. Residues: CASSVGQGAGELFF.

The gene calls are TRBV25-1 and TRBJ2-7; TRBD1 agrees at 10 bases. Trimming at V came to 8 bases and at J to 2 bases, leaving 3 bases not matched to a gene. The CDR3 spans 13 residues. Germline V lookup: CDR1 MGHDK, CDR2 SYGVNS. This CDR3 reads CASCGQGAYEQYF. CDR3 DNA: TGTGCCAGCTGTGGACAGGGGGCCTACGAGCAGTACTTC.

The V call is TRBV19, the J call TRBJ1-2; 7 positions match TRBD1. CDR1 is LNHDA, CDR2 SQIVND, per germline (reference sequence). The ends lost 3 bases at V and 1 base at J; junction bases unmatched: 17. This CDR3 is 19 amino acids long. CDR3 sequence reads: CASSIVLGRTGQINYGYTF. The CDR3 bases are TGTGCCAGTAGTATCGTCCTGGGCCGGACAGGACAAATTAACTATGGCTACACCTTC.

The chain recombines TRBV2 with TRBJ2-7; possibly TRBD2 for D (5 bases). Germline V gene lookup returns CDR1 SNHLY and CDR2 FYNNEI. The CDR3 totals 10 residues. The germline V and J ends were trimmed by 6 bases and 5 bases, with 5 bases remaining between them. Here the CDR3 DNA reads TGTGCCAGCAGGGAGGACGAGCAGTACTTC. Its protein is CASREDEQYF.